This TCR beta chain was found in a study of blood T cell repertoires in COVID-19. Those enrolled, adults aged about 18 to 89 years, came from some 25 US areas. Clinical histories supplied by participants themselves formed the basis of cohort assignment. Resolution of symptoms, clearance, or two negative PCRs was present in recovered Cohort 3 donors. Germline values: CDR1 MDHEN, CDR2 SYDVKM. Trimming left V 10 bases short and J 9 bases short, with 19 bases between. The CDR3 consists of 14 residues. In the study's own analysis: It was from reference gene primer amplification that nucleated cell counts were estimated. The repertoire was sequenced with immunoSEQ multiplex PCR; TCRdb's copy has only in-frame clones and lacks some. That table furnishes V, J and clone size, whereas the DNA furnished D and trimming. This sample has about 190,000 clones, with 84% found just once.

Sequencing was performed on PBMCs or T cells enriched from blood (not recorded which). This sequence originates from a woman in her thirties who had recovered from COVID-19. This rearrangement joins TRBV28 to TRBJ1-6; tentative D call: TRBD1 (6 bases). Here the CDR3 DNA reads TGTGCCACTCGGACAGTCACACAGGGTTCACCCCTCCACTTT. This sequence encodes CATRTVTQGSPLHF.